A single sample gave rise to the 15 T cell receptor beta chains below, sequenced in a study of shared clonotypes between healthy human individuals. Some clones are missing from TCRdb's copy, which holds only in-frame ones; the method was immunoSEQ multiplex PCR. Seen here are over a million clones, 95% to 97% observed once, and the top ten hold over 1%. The sequenced sample consisted of naive CD4+ T cells sorted from blood. Documented subset: CD45RA+ positively selected. Receptors were obtained from a man aged 25 to 45 in good health.

This chain joins TRBV7-2 and TRBJ1-5; D is unclear. The V gene lost 2 bases and the J gene lost 4 bases, with 9 bases spanning the gap. This CDR3 is built from 14 residues. Per the germline V gene, CDR1 is SGHTA and CDR2 is FQGNSA. The CDR3 is CASSLTGPNQPQHF. CDR3 nucleotide sequence: TGTGCCAGCAGCTTAACCGGACCTAATCAGCCCCAGCATTTT.

This clone was recorded once. The genes are TRBV19 and TRBJ2-4; possibly TRBD1 or TRBD2 for D (5 bases each). Trimming took 2 bases from V and 9 from J, leaving 20 bases between them. The CDR3 consists of 16 residues. CDR1 and CDR2 (germline): LNHDA, SQIVND (reference sequence). This chain's CDR3 is CASSISWDPKGPIQYF. The DNA for the CDR3 is TGTGCCAGTAGTATAAGTTGGGACCCCAAAGGCCCCATTCAGTACTTC.

On this clone itself: The sample holds other DNA sequences that translate to the same CDR3. The V call is TRBV2, the J call TRBJ2-6; the D gene is possibly TRBD1 (6 bases). Germline CDR1 and CDR2: SNHLY and FYNNEI. The CDR3 spans 15 residues. V lost 4 bases to trimming and J lost 2 bases, with 9 bases between them. As DNA, the CDR3 is TGTGCCAGCAGTGTGACAGGAGCTGGGGCCAACGTCCTGACTTTC. This codes for CASSVTGAGANVLTF.

The chain joins TRBV10-3 to TRBJ2-7, with TRBD1 identical over 7 bases. The CDR3 consists of 13 residues. The V gene's germline CDR1 is ENHRY and CDR2 SYGVKD. Trimming took 6 bases from V and 2 from J; bases not matched to a gene: 4. CDR3 sequence: CAIRTGDPYEQYF. In DNA form, the CDR3 reads TGTGCCATCAGAACAGGGGATCCCTACGAGCAGTACTTC.

This clone was found once. The chain combines TRBV19 with TRBJ2-5, with unresolved D. Between the trimmed V and J ends, which lost 3 bases and 0 bases, there was a span of 14 bases. CDR1 is LNHDA, CDR2 SQIVND, per germline (reference sequence). CDR3 length: 16 amino acids. The CDR3 bases are TGTGCCAGTAGTATTGAGTCTGGGATGTACCAAGAGACCCAGTACTTC. Translated: CASSIESGMYQETQYF. The whole variable domain, filled in from reference TRBV19 and TRBJ2-5, reads DGGITQSPKYLFRKEGQNVTLSCEQNLNHDAMYWYRQDPGQGLRLIYYSQIVNDFQKGDIAEGYSVSREKKESFPLTVTSAQKNPTAFYLCASSIESGMYQETQYFGPGTRLLVL.

The chain is built from TRBV6-5 and TRBJ2-7; D remains ambiguous. This CDR3 is 11 amino acids long. With 6 bases removed from V and 2 bases from J, the gap between germline ends came to 5 bases. CDR1 MNHEY and CDR2 SVGAGI come from the germline V gene. CDR3 in DNA: TGTGCCAGCAGGACCACCTACGAGCAGTACTTC. This gives the protein CASRTTYEQYF.

This chain joins TRBV7-2 and TRBJ1-5; unclear D gene. The CDR3 contains 16 residues. V was trimmed by 4 bases and J by 0 bases, leaving 13 bases between them. CDR1 and CDR2 (germline): SGHTA, FQGNSA. The CDR3 region is CASSYGRTYSNQPQHF. Here the CDR3 DNA reads TGTGCCAGCAGCTACGGACGGACCTATAGCAATCAGCCCCAGCATTTT. The variable domain in full, completed from reference TRBV7-2 and TRBJ1-5, reads GAGVSQSPSNKVTEKGKDVELRCDPISGHTALYWYRQSLGQGLEFLIYFQGNSAPDKSGLPSDRFSAERTGGSVSTLTIQRTQQEDSAVYLCASSYGRTYSNQPQHFGDGTRLSIL.

The J gene is TRBJ1-5, the V gene TRBV28; 7 bases fit TRBD1. CDR3 length: 18 residues. Unmatched junction bases numbered 13, after V lost 5 bases and J lost 0 bases. Germline V gene sequence: CDR1 MDHEN, CDR2 SYDVKM. Here the CDR3 reads CASSQTGRGIYSNQPQHF. For the CDR3, the DNA is TGTGCCAGCAGTCAGACAGGGAGAGGGATTTATAGCAATCAGCCCCAGCATTTT.

This chain uses TRBV19 with TRBJ1-2; maybe TRBD1 (5 bases). The CDR3 contains 15 residues. The germline CDR1 and CDR2 sequences are LNHDA and SQIVND (reference sequence). V dropped 4 bases and J dropped 7 bases, with 19 bases sitting between them. CDR3 in amino acids: CASSTGALGAGGYTF. The CDR3 DNA is TGTGCCAGTAGTACGGGTGCCCTAGGGGCTGGTGGCTACACCTTC.

The V call is TRBV6-1, the J call TRBJ2-7; D possibly corresponds to TRBD2 (5 bases). CDR1 and CDR2 from the germline V gene are MNHNS and SASEGT. CDR3 length equals 15 residues. V lost 5 bases to trimming and J lost 2 bases, with 16 bases between them. The CDR3 spells CASSPGWGAPYEQYF. In DNA, the CDR3 is TGTGCCAGCAGTCCCGGCTGGGGAGCCCCCTACGAGCAGTACTTC.

The V call is TRBV7-2, the J call TRBJ2-2, with 10 bases that match TRBD2. The CDR3 runs to 14 residues. V gave up 7 bases and J gave up 7 bases; unmatched junction bases: 6. Per the germline V gene, CDR1 is SGHTA and CDR2 is FQGNSA. CDR3 in DNA: TGTGCCAGCACTCGGACTAGCGGTGGCGGGGAGCTGTTTTTT. Encoded protein: CASTRTSGGGELFF. Using reference TRBV7-2 and TRBJ2-2 for the parts outside the CDR3, the full variable domain is GAGVSQSPSNKVTEKGKDVELRCDPISGHTALYWYRQSLGQGLEFLIYFQGNSAPDKSGLPSDRFSAERTGGSVSTLTIQRTQQEDSAVYLCASTRTSGGGELFFGEGSRLTVL.

This sequence joins TRBV7-6 and TRBJ2-2, with D possibly TRBD2 on 5 matching bases. Germline CDR1 SGHVS, CDR2 FNYEAQ. CDR3 length: 15 amino acids. Trimming pared 4 bases from V and 6 bases from J, leaving 15 bases between. DNA for the CDR3: TGTGCCAGCAGCTCCTCTAGAGAGAGGGCCGGGGAGCTGTTTTTT. Translating gives CASSSSRERAGELFF. The complete variable domain, with remaining parts taken from reference TRBV7-6 and TRBJ2-2, reads GAGVSQSPRYKVTKRGQDVALRCDPISGHVSLYWYRQALGQGPEFLTYFNYEAQQDKSGLPNDRFSAERPEGSISTLTIQRTEQRDSAMYRCASSSSRERAGELFFGEGSRLTVL.

The J gene is TRBJ1-2, the V gene TRBV4-3; D uncertain. V lost 0 bases, J lost 11 bases, and 13 bases lay in between. The germline CDR1 and CDR2 sequences are LGHNA and YSLEER. This CDR3 region has 13 residues. CDR3 bases: TGCGCCAGCAGCCAAGATTACAGCTACCAATACACCTTC. It specifies CASSQDYSYQYTF.

The chain has TRBV6-1 and TRBJ1-2; D uncertain. Between the trimmed V and J ends, which lost 3 bases and 7 bases, there was a span of 9 bases. Germline V gene sequence: CDR1 MNHNS, CDR2 SASEGT. The CDR3 length is 12 residues. DNA of the CDR3: TGTGCCAGCAGTGACGCGGGGTTTGGCTACACCTTC. Its protein product is CASSDAGFGYTF.

This clone has a single count. The chain links TRBV29-1 to TRBJ2-5; possible D gene TRBD2, 6 bases. The ends were cut back, 8 bases at V and 5 bases at J, with 21 bases in the middle. In germline, CDR1 is SQVTM, CDR2 ANQGSEA. The CDR3 consists of 14 residues. CDR3 sequence: CSSTGELSYETQYF. DNA for the CDR3: TGCAGCTCCACGGGGGAGCTTTCGTATGAGACCCAGTACTTC.